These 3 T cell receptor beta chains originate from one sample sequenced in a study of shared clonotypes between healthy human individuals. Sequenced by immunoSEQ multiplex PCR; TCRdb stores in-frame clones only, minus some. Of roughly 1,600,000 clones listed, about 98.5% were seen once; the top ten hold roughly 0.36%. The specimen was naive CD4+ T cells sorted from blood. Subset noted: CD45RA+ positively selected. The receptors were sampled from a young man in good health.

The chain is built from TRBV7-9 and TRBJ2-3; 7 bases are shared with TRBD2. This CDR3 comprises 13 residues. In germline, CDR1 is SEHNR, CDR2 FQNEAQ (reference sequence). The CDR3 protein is CSVRAGASDTQYF. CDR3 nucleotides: TGTTCGGTCCGGGCGGGAGCATCAGATACGCAGTATTTT. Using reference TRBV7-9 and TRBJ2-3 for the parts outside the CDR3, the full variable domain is DTGVSQNPRHKITKRGQNVTFRCDPISEHNRLYWYRQTLGQGPEFLTYFQNEAQLEKSRLLSDRFSAERPKGSFSTLEIQRTEQGDSAMYLCSVRAGASDTQYFGPGTRLTVL.

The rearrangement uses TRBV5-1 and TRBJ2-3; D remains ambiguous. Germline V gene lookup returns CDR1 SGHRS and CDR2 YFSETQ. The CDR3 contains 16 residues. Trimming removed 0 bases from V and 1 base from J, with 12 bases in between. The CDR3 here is CASSLAWQLGTDTQYF. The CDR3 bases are TGCGCCAGCAGCTTGGCCTGGCAGCTTGGCACAGATACGCAGTATTTT.

The CDR3 loop is CASSSSGLASTDTQYF. CDR3 DNA sequence: TGTGCCAGCAGCTCCTCCGGACTGGCAAGCACAGATACGCAGTATTTT. This chain uses TRBV7-8 with TRBJ2-3; the D gene is possibly TRBD2 (5 bases). This CDR3 has 16 residues. Trimming removed 4 bases from V and 0 bases from J, with 14 bases in between. Germline CDR1 and CDR2: SGHVS and FQNEAQ.